The entry below describes one TCR beta chain. The data belong to a study of human T cells and chemical hapten exposure. Study-level background: There were weekly diphenylcyclopropenone doses to the scalp for patients throughout the approximately 25-week study. Mostly female patients had alopecia areata, totalis or universalis.

Time point meaning: patch test 1, 2 weeks after DPC sensitization. Sample treatment: therapeutic diphenylcyclopropenone sensitization with weekly scalp DPC. Per the authors' pipeline: Sample TCR totals centred on a median of approximately 95,000, ranging about 20,000 to 750,000. TCRdb redid the calling of the RACE reads with MiXCR, one entry per CDR3 protein. The authors' filters were not applied to this entry. In the table there are 380,000 or so distinct CDR3 sequences, 4.8% of which are singletons. The material was whole blood, obtained in connection with sensitization to the hapten diphenylcyclopropenone (DPC). The receptor was isolated from a woman between 50 and 59 years old with alopecia areata. Some clones in this sample may be carry-over from other donors' samples.

The chain's CDR3 is CSAREAGVDNSPLHF. CDR3 DNA sequence: TGCAGTGCACGAGAGGCAGGGGTCGATAATTCACCCCTCCACTTT. The chain has TRBV20-1 and TRBJ1-6, with D maybe TRBD1 (6 bases). The germline CDR1 and CDR2 sequences are DFQATT and SNEGSKA (reference sequence). V lost 6 bases and J lost 5, with 17 bases in between. CDR3 length equals 15 residues.